The next 2 T cell receptor beta chains were all read from a single sample in a study of monozygotic twins with inflammatory bowel disease. TCRdb re-called the 5' RACE reads; one entry per CDR3 protein, DNA not given. The ten most abundant clones cover 2% to 3% of a sample with approximately 400,000 distinct CDR3 sequences. The sequencing input was blood. The receptors were gathered from a human donor with ulcerative colitis or Crohn's disease, or a healthy co-twin of an affected twin (not recorded which).

The chain joins TRBV5-1 to TRBJ2-3; TCRdb reports TRBD1, a call that lacks DNA to check it against. Germline loops: CDR1 SGHRS, CDR2 YFSETQ. The CDR3 is 15 amino acids. The CDR3 is CASSPPETRPRAQYF.

The chain has TRBV5-5 and TRBJ2-7; the D gene TCRdb calls, TRBD1, cannot be checked with no DNA. CDR3 length equals 14 residues. The germline V gene has CDR1 SGHKS and CDR2 YYEKEE (reference sequence). The CDR3 protein is CASSLGQGRYEQYF.